The 10 T cell receptor beta chains reported below all come from one sample, sequenced in a study of T cells in Graves' hyperthyroidism and ophthalmopathy. Researchers took RNA transcripts and amplified the TCR beta CDR3 regions from them. Initially, a first-round RT-PCR of the TCR CDR3 employed the HTBI primer set. TCRdb fed the multiplex PCR reads into MiXCR, producing one record per CDR3 protein. The sample has hundreds of thousands of distinct CDR3 sequences, under 60% seen once; the top ten hold 8.2%. Sequenced input: peripheral blood or thyroid tissue (not recorded which). These TCRs come from a woman aged 18-29 years with Graves' hyperthyroidism.

This clonotype has a count of ten or more. The chain couples TRBV7-9 to TRBJ1-4; no reliable D call. CDR1 and CDR2 (germline): SEHNR, FQNEAQ (reference sequence). The CDR3 covers 14 residues. V lost 1 base and J lost 1, with 4 bases in between. In nucleotides, the CDR3 is TGTGCCAGCAGCTTAGACAGAACTAATGAAAAACTGTTTTTT. This translates into CASSLDRTNEKLFF.

The chain links TRBV29-1 to TRBJ1-5, with a weak D call TRBD1 (6 bases). This CDR3 is built from 14 residues. Germline V lookup: CDR1 SQVTM, CDR2 ANQGSEA. V was shortened by 3 bases and J by 11 bases, with 20 bases between the two germline ends. The CDR3 protein is CSVDTGGVPFAQHF. The CDR3 region has the DNA TGCAGCGTTGATACGGGGGGCGTCCCTTTTGCCCAGCATTTT. Variable domain in full (rest from reference TRBV29-1 and TRBJ1-5): SAVISQKPSRDICQRGTSLTIQCQVDSQVTMMFWYRQQPGQSLTLIATANQGSEATYESGFVIDKFPISRPNLTFSTLTVSNMSPEDSSIYLCSVDTGGVPFAQHFGDGTRLSIL.

This chain uses TRBV25-1 with TRBJ2-7; no firm D call. The CDR3 extends over 12 amino acids. Per germline, CDR1 MGHDK and CDR2 SYGVNS. V lost 7 bases, J lost 6 bases, and 13 bases lay in between. CDR3 in DNA: TGTGCCAGCACGAGCGCCATCGGCGAGCAGTACTTC. The encoded protein is CASTSAIGEQYF.

V and J are TRBV25-1 and TRBJ1-2, with D maybe TRBD1 (6 bases). The V gene lost 6 bases and the J gene lost 6 bases, with 17 bases spanning the gap. There are 14 residues in the CDR3. From germline, CDR1 is MGHDK and CDR2 SYGVNS. The CDR3: CASSPSQGQNGYTF. As DNA, the CDR3 is TGTGCCAGCAGCCCCTCCCAGGGGCAGAATGGCTACACCTTC.

This clonotype has a handful of counts. The J gene is TRBJ2-5, the V gene TRBV25-1, with 8 bases that match TRBD2. Germline trimming cut 5 bases from V and 5 bases from J; bases unmatched to any gene: 7. The CDR3 has 14 residues. Germline CDR1 MGHDK, CDR2 SYGVNS. The CDR3 reads CASSYVTGGETQYF. CDR3 bases: TGTGCCAGCAGTTACGTTACGGGAGGGGAGACCCAGTACTTC.

CDR3: CASSQQEGQGFYEQYF. In nucleotides, the CDR3 is TGTGCCAGCAGCCAACAAGAAGGACAGGGCTTCTACGAGCAGTACTTC. J is TRBJ2-7 and V is TRBV7-9; TRBD1 matches at 8 bases. J lost 3 bases, V lost 5 bases, and 12 bases had no gene match. This CDR3 spans 16 amino acids. CDR1 is SEHNR, CDR2 FQNEAQ, per germline (reference sequence).

Comments on this clonotype: One end of the junction is discordant with germline, which a read error may explain. The chain couples TRBV6-4 to TRBJ1-4; D is ambiguous. The CDR3 is 12 residues long. Germline CDR1 and CDR2: MRHNA and SNTAGT. The CDR3 region is CASSDAGLELFF. The CDR3 nucleotides are TGTGCCAGTAGTGACGCCGGGCTGGAACTGTTTTTT.

This clonotype was recorded a few times. This rearrangement joins TRBV2 to TRBJ2-5; D tentatively reads TRBD1 or TRBD2 (5 bases each). CDR1 is SNHLY, CDR2 FYNNEI, per germline. The CDR3 has 14 residues. V was cut by 7 bases and J by 5 bases, with 17 bases left in between. CDR3 nucleotides: TGTGCCAGCACCCCGGGACCGAAGCGGGAGACCCAGTACTTC. It translates to CASTPGPKRETQYF.

This clonotype was counted many times. The chain recombines TRBV24-1 with TRBJ1-1; 7 bases align to TRBD1. Unmatched junction bases numbered 6, after V lost 4 bases and J lost 2 bases. The CDR3 length is 15 residues. Germline CDR1 KGHDR, CDR2 SFDVKD. The chain's CDR3 is CATSDTGTANTEAFF. The DNA for the CDR3 is TGTGCCACCAGTGACACCGGGACAGCCAACACTGAAGCTTTCTTT.

The V call is TRBV6-1, the J call TRBJ1-6; the match to TRBD1 covers 11 bases. Germline V gives CDR1 MNHNS, CDR2 SASEGT. The junction had 8 bases not matched to a gene; V was cut back by 6 bases and J by 10 bases. The CDR3 contains 15 residues. The CDR3 nucleotides read TGTGCCAGCAGACAGTCGGGACAGGGGGACTCACCCCTCCACTTT. The encoded protein is CASRQSGQGDSPLHF.